This T cell receptor beta chain is from a study of blood T cell repertoires in COVID-19. Turning to the study itself: The United States, Italy and Spain supplied acute and convalescent COVID-19 samples. Sources were T cells, B-cell-depleted T cells, or PBMCs; the material itself was cDNA or gDNA.

Germline V gene lookup returns CDR1 MNHNS and CDR2 SASEGT. V shed 3 bases, J shed 0 bases, and the junction held 10 bases outside the gene matches. The CDR3 consists of 18 residues. Measured with immunoSEQ multiplex PCR; TCRdb has only the in-frame clones, and not every one. The table includes roughly 97,000 clones, about 79% detected once. The source is a woman older than 75 with active or convalescent COVID-19. The chain links TRBV6-1 to TRBJ1-3; TRBD1 agrees at 8 bases. The sequenced material came from peripheral blood. This CDR3 reads CASSDTGQAITSGNTIYF. The CDR3, as DNA: TGTGCCAGCAGTGACACGGGACAGGCGATAACCTCTGGAAACACCATATATTTT.